The next 15 T cell receptor beta chains were all read from a single sample in a study of cytomegalovirus exposure and HLA in healthy donors. The PCR employed 60 Vbeta primers together with 13 Jbeta primers. Libraries were prepared by immunoSEQ multiplex PCR; TCRdb keeps only in-frame clonotypes and omits some of them. The sample consists of 99,000 or so clones, approximately 11% of them appearing once. Sequenced input: PBMCs. The origin of the receptors is a man aged 40-50 years in good health and CMV-seropositive.

This clone has just a few counts. The chain employs TRBV18 and TRBJ1-2; 10 nucleotides line up with TRBD1. Germline V CDR1 and CDR2: KGHSH, LQKENI. This CDR3 is built from 15 residues. The J segment lost 4 bases and the V segment lost 6 bases, leaving 8 bases of the junction unmatched. CDR3 nucleotide sequence: TGTGCCAGCTCCCAGAGACAGGGGGCAGGCTATGGCTACACCTTC. Amino acid sequence: CASSQRQGAGYGYTF.

V is TRBV4-3 and J is TRBJ1-4; possibly TRBD1 for D (5 bases). The CDR3 spans 14 residues. The V and J ends lost 3 bases and 9 bases respectively, with 14 bases between them. Germline V lookup: CDR1 LGHNA, CDR2 YSLEER. This chain's CDR3 is CASSHRGPAKKLFF. The CDR3 DNA follows: TGCGCCAGCAGCCATAGGGGCCCTGCCAAAAAACTGTTTTTT.

In its sample, this clone was seen a few times. V usage is TRBV4-1 and J usage is TRBJ1-5; D is perhaps TRBD1 (6 bases). This CDR3 contains 15 residues. Per the germline V gene, CDR1 is MGHRA and CDR2 is YSYEKL. V was trimmed by 3 bases and J by 2 bases, leaving 11 bases between them. This chain's CDR3 is CASSHQGGGNQPQHF. The CDR3 coding sequence is TGCGCCAGCAGCCACCAAGGGGGAGGCAATCAGCCCCAGCATTTT.

The chain uses TRBV7-9 and TRBJ2-7; weak D call: TRBD2 (5 bases). The CDR3 consists of 16 residues. Germline V gene sequence: CDR1 SEHNR, CDR2 FQNEAQ (reference sequence). The V end was cut by 5 bases, the J end by 0 bases, with 17 bases between. CDR3 nucleotides: TGTGCCAGCAGCCAACTACCCGGACTGAGCTCCTACGAGCAGTACGTC. Its protein product is CASSQLPGLSSYEQYV.

The chain uses TRBV19 and TRBJ1-5; weak D call: TRBD1 (5 bases). Germline loops: CDR1 LNHDA, CDR2 SQIVND (reference sequence). Trimming removed 3 bases at V and 6 bases at J, with 12 bases between. This CDR3 is 14 amino acids long. The CDR3 spells CASSMEGNSQPQHF. Here the CDR3 DNA reads TGTGCCAGTAGTATGGAGGGGAACAGTCAGCCCCAGCATTTT.

The rearrangement links TRBV10-2 to TRBJ2-5, with D possibly TRBD2 on 6 matching bases. The CDR3 spans 15 residues. The germline V gene has CDR1 WSHSY and CDR2 SAAADI. Trimming took off 10 bases at V and 2 bases at J, with 20 bases between the two ends. The DNA of the CDR3 is TGCGCCACCCAGTGGGCGGGGACCCCTCAAGAGACCCAGTACTTC. It encodes CATQWAGTPQETQYF.

CDR3 loop: CAAYRVTGANVLTF. The CDR3, as DNA: TGTGCCGCTTACAGGGTTACTGGGGCCAACGTCCTGACTTTC. The rearrangement links TRBV19 to TRBJ2-6, with D tentatively TRBD1 (6 bases). CDR1 LNHDA and CDR2 SQIVND come from the germline V gene (reference sequence). The CDR3 has 14 amino acids. V dropped 11 bases and J dropped 2 bases, with 13 bases sitting between them.

The gene calls are TRBV2 and TRBJ2-5; 14 positions match TRBD2. The germline CDR1 and CDR2 sequences are SNHLY and FYNNEI. The J segment lost 6 bases and the V segment lost 5 bases, leaving 20 bases of the junction unmatched. CDR3 length: 20 residues. The CDR3 nucleotides are TGTGCCAGCAGTCCCTACCGGACTAGCGGGAGGAGGTTCGGTGGACAGACCCAGTACTTC. Encoded protein: CASSPYRTSGRRFGGQTQYF.

This clone was seen a few times. The chain has TRBV11-3 and TRBJ1-2; 7 nucleotides agree with TRBD1. This CDR3 is built from 16 residues. V gave up 0 bases and J gave up 7 bases; unmatched junction bases: 11. Germline V CDR1 and CDR2: SGHNT, YENEEA. Written as DNA, the CDR3 is TGTGCCAGCAGCTTAGATCCCCCACGGACAGGTGGTGGCTACACCTTC. As protein: CASSLDPPRTGGGYTF.

This clone has just a few counts. The chain is built from TRBV5-3 and TRBJ1-2; D is undetermined. TRBV5-3 is designated an ORF whose function remains uncertain. The CDR3 consists of 15 residues. V was trimmed by 3 bases and J by 0 bases, leaving 12 bases between them. CDR3 nucleotide sequence: TGTGCCAGAAGCTACCCGACATTAGCTAACTATGGCTACACCTTC. Its protein is CARSYPTLANYGYTF.

This CDR3 is CASSRDRVGGYTF. DNA for the CDR3: TGTGCCAGCAGCCGGGACAGGGTTGGCGGCTACACCTTC. This chain links TRBV21-1 with TRBJ1-2; TRBD1, as called in the table, went unchecked against the DNA. TRBV21-1 is a known pseudogene. The length of the CDR3 is 13 residues.

The chain recombines TRBV5-1 with TRBJ1-2; 9 bases are a match to TRBD1. V was pared by 0 bases and J by 3 bases, with 6 bases of the junction left unmatched. Per the germline V gene, CDR1 is SGHRS and CDR2 is YFSETQ. The CDR3 contains 16 residues. CDR3 sequence: CASSLVQGAGDYGYTF. In DNA form, the CDR3 reads TGCGCCAGCAGCTTGGTACAGGGGGCGGGCGACTATGGCTACACCTTC. The whole variable domain, filled in from reference TRBV5-1 and TRBJ1-2, reads KAGVTQTPRYLIKTRGQQVTLSCSPISGHRSVSWYQQTPGQGLQFLFEYFSETQRNKGNFPGRFSGRQFSNSRSEMNVSTLELGDSALYLCASSLVQGAGDYGYTFGSGTRLTVV.

This clone has a handful of counts. This sequence joins TRBV28 and TRBJ1-2; perhaps TRBD1 as D (6 bases). Germline CDR1 and CDR2: MDHEN and SYDVKM. This CDR3 has 13 residues. Trimming pared 3 bases from V and 6 bases from J, leaving 11 bases between. Here the CDR3 reads CASSFYRVHGYTF. Here the CDR3 DNA reads TGTGCCAGCAGTTTTTACAGGGTCCATGGCTACACCTTC.

A few counts support this clone. The genes are TRBV10-2 and TRBJ2-7; D ambiguous. From germline, CDR1 is WSHSY and CDR2 SAAADI. V lost 4 bases, J lost 1 base, and 14 bases lay in between. The CDR3 spans 15 residues. CDR3 in DNA: TGCGCCAGCAGTGCTGGGCAGTTTCTTTCCTACGAGCAGTACTTC. Encoded protein: CASSAGQFLSYEQYF.

This clone was detected a few times. The same CDR3 also results from other DNA sequences found in this sample. This CDR3 is CASSLGGGTEAFF. The CDR3 coding sequence is TGTGCCAGCAGCTTAGGGGGCGGCACTGAAGCTTTCTTT. The chain uses TRBV7-6 and TRBJ1-1; TRBD1 might be the D (5 bases). V lost 1 base and J 4 bases, leaving 7 bases between the germline ends. This CDR3 has 13 amino acids. CDR1 and CDR2 (germline): SGHVS, FNYEAQ.